Listed below are T cell receptor beta chains from one sample, sequenced in a study of OX40 agonist ivuxolimab in advanced cancers. Profiling relied on immunoSEQ multiplex PCR, and the TCRdb table lists in-frame clones only, not all of them. Among approximately 53,000 clones listed, about 93% were seen once. Sequencing was performed on CD4+ or CD8+ T cells sorted from blood, taken in a trial of the OX40 agonist ivuxolimab. The receptor source for this set is an adult with an advanced solid tumor such as melanoma, head and neck, liver or kidney cancer. The CDR3 runs from the conserved cysteine through the conserved F or W. A D gene is named only where the DNA matches it firmly. A clone size is listed for some rows: how often the clone was seen (once, few, many), or a class if it is expanded.

CASSLVGDTYEQYF	TRBJ2-7	TRBV11-2	NA	NA
CATVSGRGDTQYF	TRBJ2-3	TRBV19	NA	once
CASTRASGSNEQFF	TRBJ2-1	TRBV9	TRBD2	NA
CASSPLAPLAGGADTQYF	TRBJ2-3	TRBV27	TRBD2	NA
CASSSNPGTGVGWETQYF	TRBJ2-5	TRBV13	TRBD1	NA
CASSATRPGVYEQYF	TRBJ2-7	TRBV13	NA	NA
CASSLVTRADTQYF	TRBJ2-3	TRBV27	NA	NA
CASSMSAYEQYF	TRBJ2-7	TRBV7-9	NA	NA
CASSGLAGAPYNEQFF	TRBJ2-1	TRBV10-2	TRBD2	NA
CASSEEYRGETQYF	TRBJ2-5	TRBV25-1	NA	NA
CASSYETAYSNQPQHF	TRBJ1-5	TRBV6-6	NA	NA
CASSVSGGVSDTQYF	TRBJ2-3	TRBV9	TRBD2	NA
CASSQGRRGGRWTGELFF	TRBJ2-2	TRBV4-3	TRBD2	few
CASSLVGPLGDEQFF	TRBJ2-1	TRBV7-6	NA	NA
CASTVGGLGYTF	TRBJ1-2	TRBV5-4	NA	NA
CASSRGDREQYF	TRBJ2-7	TRBV19	NA	NA
CASSYAGGGTGELFF	TRBJ2-2	TRBV6-6	TRBD2	NA
CATLRGTDVVGYTF	TRBJ1-2	TRBV28	NA	NA
CATSRGEEVGEQFF	TRBJ2-1	TRBV15	NA	few
CASSQSDRATYEQYF	TRBJ2-7	TRBV4-1	TRBD1	NA
CASSLMTGGGTNEQFF	TRBJ2-1	TRBV19	NA	NA
CASSHKTGDSYEQYF	TRBJ2-7	TRBV4-1	TRBD1	NA
CASSLGRNEQFF	TRBJ2-1	TRBV13	NA	NA
CASSLLGGVQPQHF	TRBJ1-5	TRBV7-9	NA	NA
CASSQVASGSYEQYF	TRBJ2-7	TRBV4-3	TRBD2	NA
CASSSQGQLLVYGYTF	TRBJ1-2	TRBV27	NA	NA
CATSRVGLAGQRIDTQYF	TRBJ2-3	TRBV15	TRBD2	NA
CASSFSPGEQYF	TRBJ2-7	TRBV6-5	NA	NA
CASSVFSGSSYEQYF	TRBJ2-7	TRBV6-1	TRBD2	NA
CASSYTRGGNQPQHF	TRBJ1-5	TRBV6-5	NA	NA
CASSEPGLGYEQYF	TRBJ2-7	TRBV5-5	NA	once
CASSPTDRVGNEQFF	TRBJ2-1	TRBV27	TRBD1	NA
CASSQSGLAGEGNTGELFF	TRBJ2-2	TRBV4-3	TRBD2	NA
CASSTADISQETQYF	TRBJ2-5	TRBV28	NA	NA
CASSTTWDGSNYGYTF	TRBJ1-2	TRBV5-1	NA	NA
CASSVAAIRQTYNEQFF	TRBJ2-1	TRBV9	NA	NA
CASSFTPIDSGSGTGELFF	TRBJ2-2	TRBV7-3	TRBD2	NA
CASSLKTAAEKLFF	TRBJ1-4	TRBV7-6	NA	NA
CASSLHGGGNQPQHF	TRBJ1-5	TRBV28	NA	NA